This TCR beta chain comes out of a study of T cell changes during pregnancy in multiple sclerosis. With 4 bases clipped from V and 4 bases from J, the junction kept 8 bases outside the gene matches. CDR1 and CDR2 (germline): SEHNR, FQNEAQ (reference sequence). The CDR3 is 15 amino acids. The data were produced by immunoSEQ multiplex PCR, yet TCRdb's version contains in-frame clones alone and is incomplete. Here the sample spans 85,000 to 130,000 clones, about 90% being singletons. This TCR was sampled from a female donor with multiple sclerosis, enrolled in a pregnancy study. The sample here was peripheral blood, taken before pregnancy. The chain has TRBV7-9 and TRBJ1-2, with 8 nucleotides matching TRBD1. CDR3 sequence reads: CASSSQTGAFYGYTF. The CDR3 bases are TGTGCCAGCAGCTCCCAGACAGGGGCCTTCTATGGCTACACCTTC.